This T cell receptor (beta chain) is drawn from a study of shared clonotypes between healthy human individuals (dated by TCRdb to the early 2020s). Regarding the study in general: The cohort included three men and two women between 18 and 49 years of age. Between about 0.8 and 9.5 billion PBMCs per donor were obtained by leukapheresis. Blood TCR repertoires of five healthy adults were deeply sequenced to estimate repertoire size and the extent of clonotype sharing between individuals. To increase sequencing depth and limit assay-specific biases, TCR repertoire library preparation and sequencing were carried out by different laboratories using diverse techniques. What the research found in general, with its limitations: Because the study included a small number of donors, the genetic and exposure-history diversity represented was limited. Sampling was limited to blood, and TCR repertoires in tissue likely differ from TCR repertoires in blood. Pairwise subsampling indicated that sequencing depth was expected to affect the degree of clonotype sharing among donors.

There are 14 amino acids in the CDR3, from cysteine to phenylalanine inclusive. The CDR3 DNA has 42 bases and is translated from base 1. The germline V gene provides CDR1 SGHRS and CDR2 YFSETQ. Germline trimming amounts to 4 bases on V and 4 bases on J, with 3 as the count of junction bases outside the gene matches. TCR CDR3 regions were amplified from genomic DNA by multiplex PCR using the deep immunoSEQ assay. For each cell subset, the extracted genomic DNA was distributed evenly across all wells of several immunoSEQ 96-well plates, and each plate served as one replicate. For unsorted PBMC, approximately 0.3 ug of genomic DNA, equivalent to 30,000 to 35,000 T cell genomes, went into each replicate PCR. Ten immunoSEQ deep assay plates were used to sequence the unsorted PBMC genomic DNA. Purified libraries were measured with a Qubit 3.0 fluorometer, size-checked on a Bioanalyzer 2100, and measured again with the KAPA Library Quantification kit. A separate single-read 150-cycle Illumina NextSeq 550 flow cell was used to sequence each immunoSEQ 96-well plate. In the paper's pipeline: The immunoSEQ output contained only junctional sequences without quality scores, so filtering could not match that applied to full-length reads. Sequences were annotated with PyIR, a Python wrapper for IgBLAST v1.9, using IMGT germline references to assign V/J genes and CDR3. Reads were removed for weak V/J assignments (E-value above 1e-6), missing CDR3, stop codons, out-of-frame junctions, or ambiguous translated residues. A V3J clonotype was defined by an identical inferred V gene, J gene, and CDR3 amino acid sequence. To compute the percentage overlap between repertoires, the number of shared unique clonotypes was divided by the size of the smaller repertoire. Three approaches were used to assess repertoire richness: RTK rarefaction, the Chao1 estimator, and Recon v2.1 estimates of unobserved clonotypes. Here the immuneACCESS table is served through TCRdb, limited to in-frame sequences with V and J called. Missing clones are a known gap in these copies; in checked studies unresolved V genes cover under half, and the rest lacks a known reason. V and J calls plus clone size are reproduced from that table; the DNA served to infer D and trimming. The sample table shows under 600,000 clones, and approximately 79% are seen once. The ten largest clones take up around 13% of the sample.

Concerning this clone: Its antigen is unknown. Qualities for individual bases were not recorded, and no much larger clone is one base off. Additional DNA sequences in this sample encode the identical CDR3.

The donors were healthy, HIV-negative adults with no recently reported acute infections or vaccinations. Every donor was a Caucasian adult living in Nashville, Tennessee, USA. For unsorted samples, some 100 million PBMCs were counted and genomic DNA was extracted with the QIAamp DNA Blood Mini kit. Blood was collected by leukapheresis, and PBMCs were isolated by Ficoll-Histopaque density gradient centrifugation and then cryopreserved in liquid nitrogen vapor phase. This TCR was recovered from a woman aged 40 to 50 in good health. Some clones in this sample may be carry-over from other donors' samples. The sample comprised PBMCs. The sequence links TRBV5-1 to TRBJ1-5, with 9 bases aligning to TRBD1. The CDR3 protein: CASSPGQGNQPQHF. The bases are TGCGCCAGCAGCCCCGGACAGGGGAATCAGCCCCAGCATTTT.